The TCR beta chain described here comes from a study of molecular identifiers for immune sequencing clone quantification. It was with previously described methods and listed TCR primers that bulk TCR libraries were made. TCRdb independently ran MiXCR on the PCR reads; one entry per CDR3 protein. The data contain approximately 500,000 distinct CDR3 sequences, around 25% of them singletons. Sorted inputs of roughly 17,000 to 1,100,000 cells, with 10%, 30% or 50% RNA, yielded naive CD8 libraries. This clonotype has only one observation. A much bigger clone sits one base away, suggesting this may be a read error. The CDR3 extends over 14 amino acids. V shed 1 base and J shed 4 bases, with 10 bases lying between them. Germline V CDR1 and CDR2: SEHNR, FQNEAQ (reference sequence).

The V gene is TRBV7-9, the J gene TRBJ1-1, with a weak D call TRBD1 (5 bases). The sample taken for sequencing was naive CD8+ T cells from blood, with Jurkat cell RNA spiked in. The subset denotes: FACS-sorted CD8+CD4-CCR7+CD45RA+ naive T cells. This clonotype was obtained from a human donor in good health. Some libraries in this study had Jurkat cell RNA spiked in. The CDR3 nucleotides are TGTGCCAGCAGCTTAGTTTCAAGGGGCACTGAAGCTTTCTTT. Protein sequence: CASSLVSRGTEAFF.